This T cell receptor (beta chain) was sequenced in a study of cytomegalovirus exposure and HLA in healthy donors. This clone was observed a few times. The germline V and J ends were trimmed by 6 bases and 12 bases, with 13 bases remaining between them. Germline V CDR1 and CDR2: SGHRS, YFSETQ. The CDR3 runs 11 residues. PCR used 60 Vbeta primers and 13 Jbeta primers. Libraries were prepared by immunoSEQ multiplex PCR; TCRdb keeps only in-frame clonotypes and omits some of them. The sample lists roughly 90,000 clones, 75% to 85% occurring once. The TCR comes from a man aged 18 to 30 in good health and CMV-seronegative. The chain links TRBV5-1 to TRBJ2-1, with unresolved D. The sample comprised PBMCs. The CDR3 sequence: CASTKPSRQFF. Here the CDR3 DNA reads TGCGCCAGCACCAAGCCCTCGCGGCAGTTCTTC. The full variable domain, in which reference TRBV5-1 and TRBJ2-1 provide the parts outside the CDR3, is KAGVTQTPRYLIKTRGQQVTLSCSPISGHRSVSWYQQTPGQGLQFLFEYFSETQRNKGNFPGRFSGRQFSNSRSEMNVSTLELGDSALYLCASTKPSRQFFGPGTRLTVL.